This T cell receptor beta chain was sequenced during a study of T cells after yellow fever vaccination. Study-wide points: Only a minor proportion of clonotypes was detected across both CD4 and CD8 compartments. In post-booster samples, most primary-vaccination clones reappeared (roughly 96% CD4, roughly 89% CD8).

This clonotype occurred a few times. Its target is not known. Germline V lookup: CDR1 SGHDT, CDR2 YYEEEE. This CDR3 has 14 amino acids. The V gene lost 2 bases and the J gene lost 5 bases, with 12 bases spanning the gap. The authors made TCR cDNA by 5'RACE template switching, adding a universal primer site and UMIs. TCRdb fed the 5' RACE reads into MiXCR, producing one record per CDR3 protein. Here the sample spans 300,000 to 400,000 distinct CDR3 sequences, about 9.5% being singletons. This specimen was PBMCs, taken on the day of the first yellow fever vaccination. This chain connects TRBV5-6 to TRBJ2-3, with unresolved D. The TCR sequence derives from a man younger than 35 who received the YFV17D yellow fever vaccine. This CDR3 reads CASSFRGIGDTQYF. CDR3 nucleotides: TGTGCCAGCAGCTTCAGAGGCATTGGAGATACGCAGTATTTT. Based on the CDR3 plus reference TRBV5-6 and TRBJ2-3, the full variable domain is DAGVTQSPTHLIKTRGQQVTLRCSPKSGHDTVSWYQQALGQGPQFIFQYYEEEERQRGNFPDRFSGHQFPNYSSELNVNALLLGDSALYLCASSFRGIGDTQYFGPGTRLTVL.